This T cell receptor (beta chain) was identified during a study of OX40 agonist ivuxolimab in advanced cancers. Here immunoSEQ multiplex PCR was the method, and the copy in TCRdb shows in-frame clones only, minus some. The data show 89,000 or so clones, with under 95% seen just once and 8.4% held by the top ten. V lost 4 bases to trimming and J lost 5 bases; unmatched junction nucleotides: 10. The CDR3 covers 16 residues. In germline, CDR1 is SGHRS, CDR2 YFSETQ. This TCR came from an adult with an advanced solid tumor such as melanoma, head and neck, liver or kidney cancer. The sequenced sample was CD4+ or CD8+ T cells sorted from blood, obtained in a trial of the OX40 agonist ivuxolimab. The chain links TRBV5-1 to TRBJ1-2, with 11 bases lining up with TRBD1. The CDR3 region has the DNA TGCGCCAGCAGCATGGGACAGGGGGGCGGGAGGTATGGCTACACCTTC. It yields the protein CASSMGQGGGRYGYTF. Filled out from reference TRBV5-1 and TRBJ1-2, the complete variable domain reads KAGVTQTPRYLIKTRGQQVTLSCSPISGHRSVSWYQQTPGQGLQFLFEYFSETQRNKGNFPGRFSGRQFSNSRSEMNVSTLELGDSALYLCASSMGQGGGRYGYTFGSGTRLTVV.